A single sample is the source of the 16 T cell receptor beta chains below, sequenced in a study of neurological immune-mediated disorders. From the 5' RACE reads, TCRdb called clonotypes with MiXCR, one entry per CDR3 protein. The sample includes tens of thousands of distinct CDR3 sequences, about 25% of them seen just once. Sequenced sample: PBMCs. The receptors stem from a woman between 70 and 85 years old in good health.

Ten or more counts support this clonotype. The chain joins TRBV7-2 to TRBJ2-7; no reliable D call. The V end lost 6 bases, the J end lost 5 bases, and 11 bases lay between the germline ends. Germline CDR1 is SGHTA and CDR2 is FQGNSA. The CDR3 is made up of 12 amino acids. CDR3 in DNA: TGTGCCAGCAGTCGTCGGTGGGACGAGCAGTACTTC. Amino acid sequence: CASSRRWDEQYF.

The V call is TRBV30, the J call TRBJ1-6, with D perhaps TRBD1 (5 bases). Between the trimmed V and J ends, which lost 6 bases and 14 bases, there was a span of 14 bases. The CDR3 is made up of 11 amino acids. Looked up from germline, CDR1 is GTSNPN and CDR2 is SVGIG (reference sequence). CDR3 sequence (DNA): TGTGCCTGTACCGGGACTCGGGCCCTCCACTTT. The encoded protein is CACTGTRALHF.

About this clonotype: Mismatch with germline at one junction end may stem from a read error. V usage is TRBV28 and J usage is TRBJ2-7; TRBD1 might be the D (6 bases). The CDR3 runs 13 residues. Per the germline V gene, CDR1 is MDHEN and CDR2 is SYDVKM. The CDR3 bases are TGTGCCAGCAGTATCAGGGGAACCGGGGAGCTGTACTTC. The encoded protein is CASSIRGTGELYF.

V gene TRBV5-5 combines with J gene TRBJ2-5; the match to TRBD1 covers 8 bases. The CDR3 extends over 15 amino acids. CDR1 and CDR2 (germline): SGHKS, YYEKEE (reference sequence). The V and J ends lost 4 bases and 2 bases, in that order; junction bases with no gene match: 7. The CDR3 is CASSRWRTGQETQYF. The CDR3 bases are TGTGCCAGCAGCCGATGGAGGACAGGGCAAGAGACCCAGTACTTC. Variable domain in full (rest from reference TRBV5-5 and TRBJ2-5): DAGVTQSPTHLIKTRGQQVTLRCSPISGHKSVSWYQQVLGQGPQFIFQYYEKEERGRGNFPDRFSARQFPNYSSELNVNALLLGDSALYLCASSRWRTGQETQYFGPGTRLLVL.

The V call is TRBV27, the J call TRBJ2-3, with TRBD2 as a possible D gene (6 bases). This CDR3 has 14 amino acids. The germline V and J ends were trimmed by 5 bases and 4 bases, with 13 bases remaining between them. Germline CDR1 and CDR2: MNHEY and SMNVEV (reference sequence). CDR3 nucleotide sequence: TGTGCCAGCAGTCCCCTCGGACTACCAGATACGCAGTATTTT. Its protein is CASSPLGLPDTQYF.

This clonotype was seen many times. The chain has TRBV6-4 and TRBJ2-3; possible D gene TRBD2, 6 bases. The CDR3 runs to 11 residues. Germline V gives CDR1 MRHNA, CDR2 SNTAGT. Trimming removed 10 bases at V and 4 bases at J, with 9 bases between. CDR3 amino acids: CATGTADTQYF. The CDR3 DNA is TGTGCCACCGGGACTGCAGATACGCAGTATTTT.

Many counts were recorded for this clonotype. V usage is TRBV12-3 or TRBV12-4 and J usage is TRBJ2-2, with D maybe TRBD2 (5 bases). V was pared by 5 bases and J by 0 bases, with 13 bases between. CDR3 size: 16 residues. This CDR3 is CASSPRGRANTGELFF. DNA of the CDR3: TGTGCCAGCAGTCCCCGGGGTAGGGCGAACACCGGGGAGCTGTTTTTT.

The sample holds many counts of this clonotype. The chain recombines TRBV20-1 with TRBJ1-1, with D unresolved. The V and J ends lost 1 base and 3 bases respectively, with 9 bases between them. Germline lookup yields CDR1 DFQATT and CDR2 SNEGSKA (reference sequence). CDR3 size: 13 residues. The CDR3 loop reads CSARGPRDTEAFF. The CDR3 region has the DNA TGCAGTGCTAGAGGACCGCGGGACACTGAAGCTTTCTTT.

This clonotype was seen many times. This sequence joins TRBV5-1 and TRBJ2-7, with 14 positions matching TRBD2. V lost 4 bases and J lost 6; bases outside the gene matches: 6. The CDR3 covers 15 residues. Germline loops: CDR1 SGHRS, CDR2 YFSETQ. The CDR3, as DNA: TGCGCCAGCAGCCCCGGGACTAGCGGGAGTAGCGAGCAGTACTTC. Encoded protein: CASSPGTSGSSEQYF.

This clonotype occurred many times. The chain is built from TRBV4-2 and TRBJ2-7, with 9 bases that match TRBD1. Germline values: CDR1 LGHNA, CDR2 YNFKEQ. J gave up 0 bases and V 4 bases, and 4 bases lay outside the gene matches. The CDR3 totals 15 residues. The CDR3 nucleotides are TGTGCCAGCAGCCTCCGGGACAGGGCCTCCTACGAGCAGTACTTC. It translates to CASSLRDRASYEQYF.

This clonotype came up a few times. For the CDR3, the DNA is TGTGCCAGCAGTCTACAGGGGACCCAGTACTTC. Its translation is CASSLQGTQYF. The chain couples TRBV3-1 to TRBJ2-5; possibly TRBD1 for D (6 bases). Deletions cut 6 bases from V and 7 bases from J, with 9 bases between. Germline V gene lookup returns CDR1 LGHDT and CDR2 YNNKEL (reference sequence). This CDR3 has 11 residues.

This clonotype appeared many times. This chain connects TRBV6-5 to TRBJ2-1, with D unresolved. CDR1 and CDR2 (germline): MNHEY, SVGAGI. V lost 6 bases to trimming and J lost 9 bases, with 15 bases between them. The CDR3 contains 13 residues. The CDR3 spells CASRATIIAEQFF. CDR3 DNA sequence: TGTGCCAGCAGGGCGACCATTATTGCTGAGCAGTTCTTC.

This clonotype has at least ten counts. V gene TRBV20-1 combines with J gene TRBJ2-5; a weak D match, TRBD1 (5 bases). Per germline, CDR1 DFQATT and CDR2 SNEGSKA (reference sequence). The CDR3 spans 13 residues. Trimming took off 6 bases at V and 5 bases at J, with 16 bases between the two ends. CDR3 DNA: TGCAGTGCCGCCCTGGGGCGTCGGGAGACCCAGTACTTC. Its protein is CSAALGRRETQYF.

This clonotype has a count of ten or more. The J gene is TRBJ2-1, the V gene TRBV20-1, with D possibly being TRBD1 or TRBD2 (5 bases each). The CDR3 totals 16 residues. With 5 bases removed from V and 0 bases from J, the gap between germline ends came to 17 bases. The V gene's germline CDR1 is DFQATT and CDR2 SNEGSKA (reference sequence). CDR3 coding DNA: TGCAGTGCTCGATCCGGGGCGGAAAGCTCCTACAATGAGCAGTTCTTC. Translated: CSARSGAESSYNEQFF.

The rearrangement uses TRBV12-3 or TRBV12-4 and TRBJ2-2; D not resolved. V lost 3 bases and J 3 bases, leaving 8 bases between the germline ends. The CDR3 totals 14 residues. The CDR3 is CASSLRWDTGELFF. The CDR3 DNA is TGTGCCAGCAGTTTGAGGTGGGACACCGGGGAGCTGTTTTTT.

This clonotype has a count of ten or more. The chain combines TRBV5-1 with TRBJ2-3, with D perhaps TRBD1 or TRBD2 (5 bases each). The CDR3 extends over 15 amino acids. V was trimmed by 0 bases and J by 6 bases, leaving 14 bases between them. Germline CDR1 is SGHRS and CDR2 is YFSETQ. This chain's CDR3 is CASSLGRGQEDTQYF. The CDR3 region has the DNA TGCGCCAGCAGCTTGGGCCGGGGCCAAGAGGATACGCAGTATTTT.